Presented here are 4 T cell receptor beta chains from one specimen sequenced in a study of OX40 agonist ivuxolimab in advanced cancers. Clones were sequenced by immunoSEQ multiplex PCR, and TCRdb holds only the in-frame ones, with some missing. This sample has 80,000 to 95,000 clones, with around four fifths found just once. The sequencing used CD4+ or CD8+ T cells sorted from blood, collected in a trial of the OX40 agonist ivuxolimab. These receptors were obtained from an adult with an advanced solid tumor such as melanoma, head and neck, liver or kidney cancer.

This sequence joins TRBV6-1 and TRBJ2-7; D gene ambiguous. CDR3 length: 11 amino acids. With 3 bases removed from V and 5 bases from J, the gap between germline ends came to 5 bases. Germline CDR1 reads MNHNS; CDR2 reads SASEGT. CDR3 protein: CASSEGDEQYF. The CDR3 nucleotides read TGTGCCAGCAGTGAGGGTGACGAGCAGTACTTC.

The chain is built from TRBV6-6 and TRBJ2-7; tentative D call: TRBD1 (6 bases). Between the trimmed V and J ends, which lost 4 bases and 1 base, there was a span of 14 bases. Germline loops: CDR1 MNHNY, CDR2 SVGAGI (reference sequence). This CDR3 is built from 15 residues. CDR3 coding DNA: TGTGCCAGCAGTTTGGGCCAGGGGCATTCCTACGAGCAGTACTTC. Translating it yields CASSLGQGHSYEQYF.

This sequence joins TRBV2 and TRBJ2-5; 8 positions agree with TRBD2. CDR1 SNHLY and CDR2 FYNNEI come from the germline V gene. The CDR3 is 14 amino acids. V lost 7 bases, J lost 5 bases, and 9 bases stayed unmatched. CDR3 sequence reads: CASIERGPGETQYF. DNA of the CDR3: TGTGCCAGCATTGAGCGGGGGCCGGGGGAGACCCAGTACTTC.

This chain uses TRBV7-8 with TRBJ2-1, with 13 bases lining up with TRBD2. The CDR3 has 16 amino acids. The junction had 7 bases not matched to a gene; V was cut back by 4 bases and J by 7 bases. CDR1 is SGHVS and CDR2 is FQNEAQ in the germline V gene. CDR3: CASSSLLAGGPNEQFF. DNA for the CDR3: TGTGCCAGCAGCTCCTTACTAGCGGGGGGGCCGAATGAGCAGTTCTTC.